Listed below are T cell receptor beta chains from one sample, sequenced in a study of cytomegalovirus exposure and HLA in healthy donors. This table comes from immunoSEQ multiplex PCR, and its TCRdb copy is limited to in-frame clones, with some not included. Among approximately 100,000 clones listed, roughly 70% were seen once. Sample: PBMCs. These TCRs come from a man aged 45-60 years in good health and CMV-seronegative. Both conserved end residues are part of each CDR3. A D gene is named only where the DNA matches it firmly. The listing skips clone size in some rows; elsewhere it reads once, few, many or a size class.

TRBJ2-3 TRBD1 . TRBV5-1 CASSRDSPDTQYF TGCGCCAGCAGCCGGGACAGCCCAGATACGCAGTATTTT
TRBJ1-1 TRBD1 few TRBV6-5 CASSPGGNTEAFF TGTGCCAGCAGCCCAGGGGGGAACACTGAAGCTTTCTTT
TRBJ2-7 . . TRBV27 CASGATGKAYEQYF TGTGCCAGCGGCGCGACGGGGAAGGCCTACGAGCAGTACTTC
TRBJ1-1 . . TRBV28 CASSFRQGEAFF TGTGCCAGCAGTTTCCGGCAGGGGGAAGCTTTCTTT
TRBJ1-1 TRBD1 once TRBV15 CATSTQGVGNTEAFF TGTGCCACCAGTACACAGGGGGTCGGGAACACTGAAGCTTTCTTT
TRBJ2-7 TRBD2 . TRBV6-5 CASRGLAGYEQYF TGTGCCAGCAGGGGACTAGCTGGCTACGAGCAGTACTTC
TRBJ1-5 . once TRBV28 CASSLARQPQHF TGTGCCAGCAGTTTAGCGAGGCAGCCCCAGCATTTT
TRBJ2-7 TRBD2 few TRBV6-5 CASSYKREGPYEQYF TGTGCCAGCAGTTACAAGCGGGAGGGCCCGTACGAGCAGTACTTC
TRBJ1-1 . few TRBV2 CASSPGLGFPEAFF TGTGCCAGCAGTCCGGGTTTAGGATTTCCTGAAGCTTTCTTT
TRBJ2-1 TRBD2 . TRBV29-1 CSVEDLHASGSYNEQFF TGCAGCGTTGAAGATCTTCACGCTAGCGGGTCCTACAATGAGCAGTTCTTC
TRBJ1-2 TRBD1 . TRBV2 CARTGGLGYTF TGTGCCAGGACAGGGGGCCTCGGCTACACCTTC
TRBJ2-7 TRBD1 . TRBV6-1 CASRNRGASEQYF TGTGCCAGCAGGAACAGGGGGGCGAGCGAGCAGTACTTC
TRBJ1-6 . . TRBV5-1 CASSLESFGNSPLHF TGCGCCAGCAGCTTGGAGTCATTCGGGAATTCACCCCTCCACTTT
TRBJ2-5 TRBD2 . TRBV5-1 CASSPLAGGTLDQYF TGCGCCAGCAGCCCCCTAGCGGGGGGGACGTTGGACCAGTACTTC
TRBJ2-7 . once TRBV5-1 CASSYLPMGGEIYEQYF TGCGCCAGCAGCTACTTACCGATGGGGGGAGAAATCTACGAGCAGTACTTC
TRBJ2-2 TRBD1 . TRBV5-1 CASSSLGTEELFF TGCGCCAGCAGCTCCCTGGGGACAGAGGAGCTGTTTTTT
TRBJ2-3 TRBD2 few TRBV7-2 CASSWLLAGVDTQYF TGTGCCAGCAGCTGGCTCCTAGCGGGAGTTGATACGCAGTATTTT